This T cell receptor (beta chain) was retrieved from a study of T cells in Graves' hyperthyroidism and ophthalmopathy. Study results and limitations: The model foresaw ophthalmopathy a median around 6.8 months prior to onset.

Reasons for excluding patients were uncontrolled infection, other autoimmune disease, pregnancy or lactation. The PBMCs were taken from around 9 ml of fresh peripheral blood. TCR beta CDR3 sequences were amplified from RNA transcripts. In the first-round RT-PCR of the TCR CDR3, the HTBI primer set was used. Each CDR3 protein is one row after TCRdb ran MiXCR on the multiplex PCR reads. The sample has 150,000 or so distinct CDR3 sequences; over 8% are singletons. This clonotype was seen ten or more times. Its antigen is undetermined. From germline, CDR1 is MNHEY and CDR2 SMNVEV (reference sequence). CDR3 length: 16 residues. V shed 4 bases and J shed 2 bases, with 14 bases lying between them.

This receptor was identified in a woman in her late teens or twenties with Graves' hyperthyroidism that later progressed to Graves' ophthalmopathy. The sequencing sample was made of blood. The rearrangement joins TRBV27 to TRBJ2-2; D is ambiguous. In nucleotides, the CDR3 is TGTGCCAGCAGTTCACCCTCATTCTACAACACCGGGGAGCTGTTTTTT. Amino acid sequence: CASSSPSFYNTGELFF.